Sequencing of this T cell receptor beta chain was carried out in a study of cytomegalovirus exposure and HLA in healthy donors. Study results and limitations: Most sequenced TCRs were rare (though some public TCRs occurred in many donors).

With regard to this clone: Its antigen is unidentified.

This PCR relied on a set of 60 Vbeta primers and 13 Jbeta primers. Produced via immunoSEQ multiplex PCR; TCRdb's table is partial and in-frame only. Counted here are under 200,000 clones, around 75% occurring once; the ten biggest clones make up 2% to 3%. The material sequenced was PBMCs. This TCR derives from a female donor in good health and CMV-seronegative.

CDR3 bases: TGTGCCAGCAGCGAGGGGGAGGGCGGCTATGGCTACACCTTC. Translating gives CASSEGEGGYGYTF. The chain has TRBV28 and TRBJ1-2, with a weak D call TRBD1 (6 bases). Germline loops: CDR1 MDHEN, CDR2 SYDVKM. The CDR3 is 14 residues long. V was trimmed by 6 bases and J by 4 bases, leaving 15 bases between them.